These 10 T cell receptor beta chains share one sample of origin, sequenced in a study of blood T cell repertoires in COVID-19. Clones were read by immunoSEQ multiplex PCR, and TCRdb kept only the in-frame ones, dropping some. In the table there are fewer than 150,000 clones, around 85% of which are singletons. What was sequenced was peripheral blood. These receptors all come from a woman aged 45-65 years who had recovered from COVID-19.

The chain joins TRBV24-1 to TRBJ1-5; 8 bases are shared with TRBD1. Trimming at V came to 7 bases and at J to 1 base, leaving 11 bases not matched to a gene. This CDR3 is 17 amino acids long. Germline V gene data show CDR1 as KGHDR and CDR2 as SFDVKD. DNA of the CDR3: TGTGCCACCAGCTACCTAGGACAGGGAAGAAGCAATCAGCCCCAGCATTTT. Translated: CATSYLGQGRSNQPQHF.

V is TRBV5-1 and J is TRBJ2-5; TRBD2 matches 11 bases. Germline-derived CDR1 and CDR2 are SGHRS and YFSETQ. With 1 base clipped from V and 1 base from J, the junction kept 3 bases outside the gene matches. The length of the CDR3 is 16 residues. As DNA, the CDR3 is TGCGCCAGCAGCTTGTTCGGGACTAGCGGCCAAGAGACCCAGTACTTC. Its translation is CASSLFGTSGQETQYF. The whole variable domain, remainder taken from reference TRBV5-1 and TRBJ2-5, is KAGVTQTPRYLIKTRGQQVTLSCSPISGHRSVSWYQQTPGQGLQFLFEYFSETQRNKGNFPGRFSGRQFSNSRSEMNVSTLELGDSALYLCASSLFGTSGQETQYFGPGTRLLVL.

This chain uses TRBV28 with TRBJ1-6; D is unclear. In germline, CDR1 is MDHEN, CDR2 SYDVKM. V lost 6 bases and J 0 bases, leaving 12 bases between the germline ends. The CDR3 is made up of 16 amino acids. CDR3 sequence: CASRPSTSSYNSPLHF. CDR3 coding DNA: TGTGCCAGCAGACCGAGTACGAGCTCCTATAATTCACCCCTCCACTTT.

This clone was recorded a few times. The DNA of the CDR3 is TGTGCCAGCAGCTTAGGTCTTACTAGGGGGTACCAAGAGACCCAGTACTTC. Protein product: CASSLGLTRGYQETQYF. The V call is TRBV11-2, the J call TRBJ2-5; TRBD1 might be the D (6 bases). The germline V gene has CDR1 SGHAT and CDR2 FQNNGV. The CDR3 consists of 17 residues. V lost 1 base and J lost 0, with 15 bases in between.

The V call is TRBV7-8, the J call TRBJ2-1, with D possibly matching TRBD2 (6 bases). CDR1 SGHVS and CDR2 FQNEAQ come from the germline V gene. V lost 5 bases and J lost 3, with 11 bases in between. CDR3 length: 14 residues. The CDR3 loop is CASSVRSGYNEQFF. The CDR3 DNA follows: TGTGCCAGCAGCGTGCGTAGCGGCTACAATGAGCAGTTCTTC.

This chain joins TRBV12-5 and TRBJ2-1, with D possibly TRBD2 on 6 matching bases. This CDR3 spans 13 amino acids. V lost 2 bases and J 8 bases, leaving 10 bases between the germline ends. The germline gives CDR1 LGHNT, CDR2 FRNRAP. The CDR3 spells CASGLTSFHEQFF. The CDR3 bases are TGTGCTAGTGGTTTGACTAGCTTCCATGAGCAGTTCTTC.

J is TRBJ2-5 and V is TRBV3-1 (or the pseudogene TRBV3-2); TRBD1 aligns across 7 bases. Germline-derived CDR1 and CDR2 are LGHDT and YNNKEL (reference sequence). The CDR3 runs 13 residues. V gave up 7 bases and J gave up 4 bases; unmatched junction bases: 6. CDR3 sequence reads: CASTTGVAETQYF. The CDR3 DNA reads TGTGCCAGCACCACAGGGGTTGCAGAGACCCAGTACTTC.

CDR3 protein: CASSLGGGTHHEKLFF. The CDR3 DNA reads as TGTGCCAGCAGCTTAGGGGGGGGGACCCACCATGAAAAACTGTTTTTT. The chain combines TRBV7-9 with TRBJ1-4; D is perhaps TRBD1 (5 bases). Trimming cost V 1 base and J 6 bases, with 15 bases left between them. CDR3 size: 16 residues. Germline loops: CDR1 SEHNR, CDR2 FQNEAQ (reference sequence).

The rearrangement joins TRBV2 to TRBJ1-5; 7 positions match TRBD1. The CDR3 loop spans 15 amino acids. Trimming cost V 2 bases and J 4 bases; bases outside gene matches: 5. Germline assignment: CDR1 SNHLY and CDR2 FYNNEI. CDR3 residues: CASSETGQINQPQHF. Here the CDR3 DNA reads TGTGCCAGCAGTGAAACGGGACAGATAAATCAGCCCCAGCATTTT.

This chain links TRBV2 with TRBJ2-1; 11 bases are shared with TRBD2. CDR1 SNHLY and CDR2 FYNNEI come from the germline V gene. After removal of 6 bases from V and 8 bases from J, the junction contained 6 bases not matched to a gene. This CDR3 comprises 14 residues. The CDR3 region has the DNA TGTGCCAGCAGGGGGGGACTAGCGGTGGATGAGCAGTTCTTC. Protein product: CASRGGLAVDEQFF.